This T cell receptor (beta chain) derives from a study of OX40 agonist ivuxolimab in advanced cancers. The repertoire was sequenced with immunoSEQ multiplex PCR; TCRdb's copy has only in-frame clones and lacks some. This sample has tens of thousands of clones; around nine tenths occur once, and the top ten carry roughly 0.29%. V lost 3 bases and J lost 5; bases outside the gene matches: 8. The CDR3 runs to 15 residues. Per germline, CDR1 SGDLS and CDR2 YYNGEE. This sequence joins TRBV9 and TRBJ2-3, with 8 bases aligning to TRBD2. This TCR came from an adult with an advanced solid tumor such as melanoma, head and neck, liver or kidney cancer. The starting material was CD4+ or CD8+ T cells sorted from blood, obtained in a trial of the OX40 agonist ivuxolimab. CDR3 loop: CASSARLANGDTQYF. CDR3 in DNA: TGTGCCAGCAGCGCCCGACTAGCGAACGGAGATACGCAGTATTTT.